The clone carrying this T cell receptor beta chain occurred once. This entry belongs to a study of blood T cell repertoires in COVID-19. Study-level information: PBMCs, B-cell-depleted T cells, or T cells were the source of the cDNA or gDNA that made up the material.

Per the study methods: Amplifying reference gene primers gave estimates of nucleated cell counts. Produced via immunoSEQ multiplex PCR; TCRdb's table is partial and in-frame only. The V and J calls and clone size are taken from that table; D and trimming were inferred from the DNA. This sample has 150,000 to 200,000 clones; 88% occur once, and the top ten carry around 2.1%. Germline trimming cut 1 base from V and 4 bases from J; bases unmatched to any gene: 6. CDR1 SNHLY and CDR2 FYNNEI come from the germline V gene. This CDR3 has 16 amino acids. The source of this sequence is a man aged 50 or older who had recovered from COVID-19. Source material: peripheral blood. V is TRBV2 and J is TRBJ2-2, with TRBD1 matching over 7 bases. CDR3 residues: CASSEEGGGTTGELFF. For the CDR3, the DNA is TGTGCCAGCAGTGAAGAAGGGGGCGGAACCACCGGGGAGCTGTTTTTT.